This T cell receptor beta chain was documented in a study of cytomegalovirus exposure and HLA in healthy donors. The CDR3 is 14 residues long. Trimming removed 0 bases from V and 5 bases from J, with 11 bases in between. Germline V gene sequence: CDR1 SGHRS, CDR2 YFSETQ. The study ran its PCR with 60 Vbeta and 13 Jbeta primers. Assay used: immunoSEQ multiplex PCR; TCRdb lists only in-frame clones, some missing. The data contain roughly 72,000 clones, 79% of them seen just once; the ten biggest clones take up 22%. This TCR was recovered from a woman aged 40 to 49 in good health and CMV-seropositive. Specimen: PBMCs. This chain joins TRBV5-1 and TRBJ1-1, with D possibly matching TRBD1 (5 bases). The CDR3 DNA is TGCGCCAGCAGCTTGGATCCCGGGGGAACTGAAGCTTTCTTT. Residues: CASSLDPGGTEAFF. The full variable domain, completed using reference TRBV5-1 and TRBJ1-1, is KAGVTQTPRYLIKTRGQQVTLSCSPISGHRSVSWYQQTPGQGLQFLFEYFSETQRNKGNFPGRFSGRQFSNSRSEMNVSTLELGDSALYLCASSLDPGGTEAFFGQGTRLTVV.